Given below is one TCR beta chain in context. Both 60 Vbeta primers and 13 Jbeta primers went into the PCR. The protocol was immunoSEQ multiplex PCR, while the TCRdb copy is restricted to in-frame clones and leaves out a portion. Seen here are 90,000 to 120,000 clones, roughly a tenth observed once, and the top ten hold under 6.5%. V was cut by 5 bases and J by 4 bases, with 16 bases left in between. The CDR3 covers 15 residues. CDR1 and CDR2 from the germline V gene are SGHVS and FNYEAQ. This sample was included in a study of cytomegalovirus exposure and HLA in healthy donors. The specimen sequenced was PBMCs. This sequence originates from a man aged 35-49 years in good health and CMV-seropositive. This sequence joins TRBV7-6 and TRBJ2-3, with D tentatively TRBD2 (6 bases). The CDR3 loop reads CASSPLAEGADTQYF. The CDR3 DNA is TGTGCCAGCAGCCCACTAGCAGAAGGGGCAGATACGCAGTATTTT. The whole variable domain, filled in from reference TRBV7-6 and TRBJ2-3, reads GAGVSQSPRYKVTKRGQDVALRCDPISGHVSLYWYRQALGQGPEFLTYFNYEAQQDKSGLPNDRFSAERPEGSISTLTIQRTEQRDSAMYRCASSPLAEGADTQYFGPGTRLTVL.